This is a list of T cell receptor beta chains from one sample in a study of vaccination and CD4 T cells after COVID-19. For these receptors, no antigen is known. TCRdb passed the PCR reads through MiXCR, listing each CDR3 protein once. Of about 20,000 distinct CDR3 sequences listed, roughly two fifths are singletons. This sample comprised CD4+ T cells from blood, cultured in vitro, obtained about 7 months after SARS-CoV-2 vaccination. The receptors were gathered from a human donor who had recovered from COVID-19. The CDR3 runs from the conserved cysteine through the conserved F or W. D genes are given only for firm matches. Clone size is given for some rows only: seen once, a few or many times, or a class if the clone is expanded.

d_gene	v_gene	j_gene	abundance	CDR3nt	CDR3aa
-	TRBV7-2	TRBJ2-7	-	TGTGCCAGCAGCTTAGGGTCACGGGACCTAGCCTACGAGCAGTACTTC	CASSLGSRDLAYEQYF
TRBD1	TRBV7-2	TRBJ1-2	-	TGTGCCAGCCGGTTTGGTAGACAGGGGGCGGACGAGTATGGCTATGGCTACACCTTC	CASRFGRQGADEYGYGYTF
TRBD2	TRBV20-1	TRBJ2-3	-	TGCAGTGCTAGAGGGGTACTAGCGGGGTCCGGGGATACGCAGTATTTT	CSARGVLAGSGDTQYF
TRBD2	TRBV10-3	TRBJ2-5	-	TGTGCCATCAGGACTAGCGGGGGGTCTGGGGAGACCCAGTACTTC	CAIRTSGGSGETQYF
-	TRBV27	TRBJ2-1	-	TGTGCCAGCAGTTTATTGAGGTCAAATACCTACAATGAGCAGTTCTTC	CASSLLRSNTYNEQFF
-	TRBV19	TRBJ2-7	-	TGTGCCACCAGGGGAATTGGAGGCTACGAGCAGTACTTC	CATRGIGGYEQYF
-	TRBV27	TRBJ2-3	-	TGTGCCAGCACCTCTCGGTCCCAGGGACGGAATACGCAGTATTTT	CASTSRSQGRNTQYF
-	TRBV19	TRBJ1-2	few	TGTGCCACCCGCCGGGGGGGGATAAACTATGGCTACACCTTC	CATRRGGINYGYTF
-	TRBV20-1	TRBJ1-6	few	TGCAGTGCTAGGCTCCGCAGGTTGGATTCACCCCTCCACTTT	CSARLRRLDSPLHF
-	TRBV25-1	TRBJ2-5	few	TGTGCCAGCAGTGGGTTTCTAGGTTCGGGACAAGCAATCTTACAAGAGACCCAGTACTTC	CASSGFLGSGQAILQETQYF
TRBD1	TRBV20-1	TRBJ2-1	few	TGCAGTGCTAGAAGGACAGGGTCCCGATACAATGAGCAGTTCTTC	CSARRTGSRYNEQFF
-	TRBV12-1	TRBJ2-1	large	TGTGCCAGCAGCTTTGCTGGGCGCATCCCCGCGGAGTTCTTC	CASSFAGRIPAEFF
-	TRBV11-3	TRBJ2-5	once	TGTGCCAGCAGCCAATATGCGGACGAGACCCAGTACTTC	CASSQYADETQYF
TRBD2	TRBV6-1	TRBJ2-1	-	TGTGCCAGCAGTGGAATGACTAGCGAACGTTACAATGAGCAGTTCTTC	CASSGMTSERYNEQFF
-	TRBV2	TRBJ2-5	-	TGTGCCAGCAGTGATAATATGTGGGCGACCCAGTACTTC	CASSDNMWATQYF
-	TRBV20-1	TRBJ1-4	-	TGCAGTGCTCGGGACAATATTAGGGAAAAACTGTTTTTT	CSARDNIREKLFF
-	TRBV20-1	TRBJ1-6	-	TGCAGTGCCTACGACCCGGGAGACTATAATTCACCCCTCCACTTT	CSAYDPGDYNSPLHF
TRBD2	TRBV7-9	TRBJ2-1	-	TGTGCCAGCAGCTTTCGGCGCGGGGGGCTCAACAATGAGCAGTTCTTC	CASSFRRGGLNNEQFF
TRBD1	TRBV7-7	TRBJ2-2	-	TGTGCTAGCAGCTCGGGACAGGGCGACGGGGAGCTGTTTTTT	CASSSGQGDGELFF
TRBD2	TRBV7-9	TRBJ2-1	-	TGTGCCAGCAGCTTAGGACAGAGACTAGCGGCGTACAATGAGCAGTTCTTC	CASSLGQRLAAYNEQFF
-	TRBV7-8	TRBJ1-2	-	TGTGCCAGCAGCTTAGTGGGACTTGGCTATGGCTACACCTTC	CASSLVGLGYGYTF
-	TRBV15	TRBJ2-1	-	TGTGCCACCAGCAGTTTTGGGGTCTACAATGAGCAGTTCTTC	CATSSFGVYNEQFF
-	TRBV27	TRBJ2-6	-	TGTGCCAGCAGTTTTTCGGCTGGGGCCAACGTCCTGACTTTC	CASSFSAGANVLTF
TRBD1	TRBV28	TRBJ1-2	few	TGTGCCAGCAGTTTCCCGAGACAGGGCGGTGGCTACACCTTC	CASSFPRQGGGYTF
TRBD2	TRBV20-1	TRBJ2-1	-	TGCAGTGCTAGACTCCTACTAGCGGGGGTTGAGCAGTTCTTC	CSARLLLAGVEQFF
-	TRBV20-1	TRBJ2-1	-	TGCAGTGCTAAGGGGGGTCGCTCCTACAATGAGCAGTTCTTC	CSAKGGRSYNEQFF
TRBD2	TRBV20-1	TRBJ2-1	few	TGCAGTGCTTTCCAAGGGTCAGTAGCGGGGGGGCGCTCCTACAATGAGCAGTTCTTC	CSAFQGSVAGGRSYNEQFF
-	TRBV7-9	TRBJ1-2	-	TGTGCCAGCAGCCCAAATATCAACCCCTGGGACTCTTACTATGGCTACACCTTC	CASSPNINPWDSYYGYTF
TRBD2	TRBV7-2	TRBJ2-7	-	TGTGCCAGCAGCCGTCTCGCTAGCGGGGATTACGAGCAGTACTTC	CASSRLASGDYEQYF
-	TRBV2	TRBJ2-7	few	TGTGCCAGCAGTGAAAGGTCGGGGGAGCAGTACTTC	CASSERSGEQYF